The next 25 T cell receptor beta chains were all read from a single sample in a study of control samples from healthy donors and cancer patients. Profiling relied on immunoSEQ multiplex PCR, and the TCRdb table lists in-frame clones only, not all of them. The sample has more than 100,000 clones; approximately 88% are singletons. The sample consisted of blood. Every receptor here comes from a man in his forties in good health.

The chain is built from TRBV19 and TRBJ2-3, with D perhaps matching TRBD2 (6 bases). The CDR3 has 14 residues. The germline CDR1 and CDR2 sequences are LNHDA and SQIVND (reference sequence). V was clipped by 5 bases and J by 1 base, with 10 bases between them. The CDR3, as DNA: TGTGCCAGTAGTCCGGGGGAGGGCACAGATACGCAGTATTTT. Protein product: CASSPGEGTDTQYF.

The CDR3 DNA reads as TGTGCCTGGAAGCTCCAACAGGGGATAAAACTGTTTTTT. Protein sequence: CAWKLQQGIKLFF. The chain uses TRBV30 and TRBJ1-4, with 7 bases lining up with TRBD1. The CDR3 consists of 13 residues. The ends lost 4 bases at V and 10 bases at J; junction bases unmatched: 9. Germline CDR1 GTSNPN, CDR2 SVGIG (reference sequence).

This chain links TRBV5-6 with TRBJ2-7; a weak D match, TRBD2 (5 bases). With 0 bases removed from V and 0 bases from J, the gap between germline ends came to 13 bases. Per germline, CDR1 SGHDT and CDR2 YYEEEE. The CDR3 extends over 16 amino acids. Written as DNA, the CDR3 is TGTGCCAGCAGCTTGGGCGCGGACTCGATCTCCTACGAGCAGTACTTC. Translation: CASSLGADSISYEQYF. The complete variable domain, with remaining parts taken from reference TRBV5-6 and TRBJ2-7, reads DAGVTQSPTHLIKTRGQQVTLRCSPKSGHDTVSWYQQALGQGPQFIFQYYEEEERQRGNFPDRFSGHQFPNYSSELNVNALLLGDSALYLCASSLGADSISYEQYFGPGTRLTVT.

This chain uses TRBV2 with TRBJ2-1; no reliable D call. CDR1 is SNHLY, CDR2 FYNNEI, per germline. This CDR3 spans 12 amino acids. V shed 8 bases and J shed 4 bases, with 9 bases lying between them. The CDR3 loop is CASFYLYNEQFF. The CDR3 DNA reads TGTGCCAGCTTCTACCTTTACAATGAGCAGTTCTTC.

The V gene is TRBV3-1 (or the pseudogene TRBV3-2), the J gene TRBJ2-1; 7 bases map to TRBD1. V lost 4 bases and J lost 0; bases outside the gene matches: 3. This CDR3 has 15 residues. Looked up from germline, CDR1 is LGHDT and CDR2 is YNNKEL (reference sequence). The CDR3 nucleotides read TGTGCCAGCAGCCCACAGGGGAGCTCCTACAATGAGCAGTTCTTC. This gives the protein CASSPQGSSYNEQFF.

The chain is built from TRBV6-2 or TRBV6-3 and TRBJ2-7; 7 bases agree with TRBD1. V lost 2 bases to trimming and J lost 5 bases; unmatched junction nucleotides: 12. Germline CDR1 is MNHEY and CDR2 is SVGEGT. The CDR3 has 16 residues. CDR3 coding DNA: TGTGCCAGCAGTTACACCCTGTACAGGGGTCACCACGAGCAGTACTTC. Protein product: CASSYTLYRGHHEQYF.

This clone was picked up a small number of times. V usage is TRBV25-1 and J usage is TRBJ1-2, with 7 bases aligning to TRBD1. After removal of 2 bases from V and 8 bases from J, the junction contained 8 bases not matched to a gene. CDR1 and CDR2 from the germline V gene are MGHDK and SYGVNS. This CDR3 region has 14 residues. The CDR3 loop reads CASSERGRVGGYTF. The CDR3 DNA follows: TGTGCCAGCAGTGAAAGGGGGCGGGTGGGGGGCTACACCTTC.

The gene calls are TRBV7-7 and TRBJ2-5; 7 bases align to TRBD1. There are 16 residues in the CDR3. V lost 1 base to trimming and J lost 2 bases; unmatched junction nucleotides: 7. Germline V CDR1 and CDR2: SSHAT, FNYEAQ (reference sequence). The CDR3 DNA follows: TGTGCCAGCAGCTTAGGAGGGGACAGAAATCAAGAGACCCAGTACTTC. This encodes CASSLGGDRNQETQYF.

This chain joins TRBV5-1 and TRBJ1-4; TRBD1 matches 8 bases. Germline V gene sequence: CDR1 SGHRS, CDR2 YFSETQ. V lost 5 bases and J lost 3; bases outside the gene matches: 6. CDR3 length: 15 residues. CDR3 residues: CASRPQTGANEKLFF. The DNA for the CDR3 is TGCGCCAGCAGACCTCAGACAGGGGCTAATGAAAAACTGTTTTTT.

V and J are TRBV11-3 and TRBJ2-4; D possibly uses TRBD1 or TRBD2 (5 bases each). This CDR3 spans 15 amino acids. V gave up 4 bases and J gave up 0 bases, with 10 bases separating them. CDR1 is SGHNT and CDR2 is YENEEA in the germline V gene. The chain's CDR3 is CASSYRDGAKNIQYF. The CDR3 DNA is TGTGCCAGCAGCTACCGGGACGGAGCCAAAAACATTCAGTACTTC.

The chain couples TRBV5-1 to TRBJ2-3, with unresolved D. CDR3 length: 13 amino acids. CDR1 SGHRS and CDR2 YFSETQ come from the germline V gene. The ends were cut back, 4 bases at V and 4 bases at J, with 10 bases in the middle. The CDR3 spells CASSARIADTQYF. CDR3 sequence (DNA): TGCGCCAGCAGCGCACGGATCGCAGATACGCAGTATTTT.

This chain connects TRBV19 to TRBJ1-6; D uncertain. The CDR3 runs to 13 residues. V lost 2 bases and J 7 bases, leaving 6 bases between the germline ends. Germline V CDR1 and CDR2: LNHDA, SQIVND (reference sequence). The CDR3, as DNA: TGTGCCAGTAGTATAATGGGGAATTCACCCCTCCACTTT. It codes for CASSIMGNSPLHF.

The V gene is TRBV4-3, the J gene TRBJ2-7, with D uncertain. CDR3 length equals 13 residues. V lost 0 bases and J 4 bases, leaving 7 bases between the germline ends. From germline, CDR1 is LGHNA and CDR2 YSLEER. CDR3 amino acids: CASSQDLGYEQYF. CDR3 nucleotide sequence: TGCGCCAGCAGCCAAGATCTTGGGTACGAGCAGTACTTC.

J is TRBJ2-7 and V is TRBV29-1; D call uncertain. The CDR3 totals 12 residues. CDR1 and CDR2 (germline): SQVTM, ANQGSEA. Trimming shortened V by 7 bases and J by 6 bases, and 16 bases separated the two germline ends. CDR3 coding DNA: TGCAGCGCAAGCGAGGTAAGGTCCGAGCAGTACTTC. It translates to CSASEVRSEQYF.

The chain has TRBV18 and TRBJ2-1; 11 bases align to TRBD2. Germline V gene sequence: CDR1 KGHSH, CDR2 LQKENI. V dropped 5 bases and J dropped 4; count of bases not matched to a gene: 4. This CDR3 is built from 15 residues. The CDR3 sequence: CASSSRTSGYNEQFF. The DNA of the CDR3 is TGTGCCAGCTCATCTAGGACTAGCGGGTACAATGAGCAGTTCTTC.

The CDR3 bases are TGTGCCAGTAGTGGCAGCGGGGGCACTGAAGCTTTCTTT. Encoded protein: CASSGSGGTEAFF. The chain uses TRBV19 and TRBJ1-1, with TRBD1 as a possible D gene (5 bases). Trimming removed 5 bases at V and 4 bases at J, with 11 bases between. The CDR3 is 13 residues long. CDR1 and CDR2 from the germline V gene are LNHDA and SQIVND (reference sequence).

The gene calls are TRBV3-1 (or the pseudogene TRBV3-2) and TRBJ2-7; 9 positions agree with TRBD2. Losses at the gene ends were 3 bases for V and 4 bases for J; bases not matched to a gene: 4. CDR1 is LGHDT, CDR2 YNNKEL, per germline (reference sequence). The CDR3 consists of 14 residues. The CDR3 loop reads CASSQSSGVYEQYF. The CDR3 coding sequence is TGTGCCAGCAGCCAGTCTAGCGGGGTATACGAGCAGTACTTC.

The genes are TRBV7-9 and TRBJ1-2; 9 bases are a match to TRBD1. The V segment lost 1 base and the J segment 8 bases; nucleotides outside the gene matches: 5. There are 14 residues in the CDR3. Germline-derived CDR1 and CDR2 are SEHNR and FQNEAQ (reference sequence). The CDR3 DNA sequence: TGTGCCAGCAGCTTAGGGACAGGGGTATCCGGCTACACCTTC. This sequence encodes CASSLGTGVSGYTF.

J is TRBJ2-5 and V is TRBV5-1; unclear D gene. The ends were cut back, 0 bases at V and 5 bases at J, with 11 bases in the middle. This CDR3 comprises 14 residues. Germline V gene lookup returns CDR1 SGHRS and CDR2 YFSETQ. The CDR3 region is CASSLVGSLETQYF. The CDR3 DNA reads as TGCGCCAGCAGCTTGGTTGGGTCCCTGGAGACCCAGTACTTC.

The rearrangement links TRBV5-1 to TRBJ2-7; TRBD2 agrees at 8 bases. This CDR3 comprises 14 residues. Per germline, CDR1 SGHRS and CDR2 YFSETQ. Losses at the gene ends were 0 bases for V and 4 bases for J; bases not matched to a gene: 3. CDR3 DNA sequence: TGCGCCAGCAGCTTGGTTAGCGGGGAGTACGAGCAGTACTTC. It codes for CASSLVSGEYEQYF.

The CDR3 loop is CASSLSPSGVYGYTF. CDR3 in DNA: TGTGCCAGCAGCTTATCCCCCTCGGGGGTCTATGGCTACACCTTC. V usage is TRBV7-3 and J usage is TRBJ1-2, with D maybe TRBD1 (5 bases). The CDR3 consists of 15 residues. Germline V gives CDR1 SGHTA, CDR2 FQGTGA. Trimming took 2 bases from V and 4 from J, leaving 14 bases between them.

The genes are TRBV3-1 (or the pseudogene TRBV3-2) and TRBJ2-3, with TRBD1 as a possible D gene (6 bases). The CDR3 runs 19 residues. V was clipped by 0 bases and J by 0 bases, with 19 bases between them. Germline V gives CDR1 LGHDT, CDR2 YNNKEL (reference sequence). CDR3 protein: CASSQDRTDSAFSTDTQYF. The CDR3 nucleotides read TGTGCCAGCAGCCAAGATCGGACAGACTCAGCTTTTAGCACAGATACGCAGTATTTT.

The CDR3 nucleotides read TGTGCCAGCAGCTTAGTAGCAGCTGGGCGGGGGAACCAAGAGACCCAGTACTTC. It translates to CASSLVAAGRGNQETQYF. The rearrangement links TRBV7-2 to TRBJ2-5, with TRBD2 identical over 7 bases. J gave up 0 bases and V 1 base, and 11 bases lay outside the gene matches. Germline V gene sequence: CDR1 SGHTA, CDR2 FQGNSA. This CDR3 has 18 residues.

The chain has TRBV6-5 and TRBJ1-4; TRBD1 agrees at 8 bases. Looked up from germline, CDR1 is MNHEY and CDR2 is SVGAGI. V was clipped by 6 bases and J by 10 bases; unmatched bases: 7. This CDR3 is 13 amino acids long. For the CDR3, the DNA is TGTGCCAGCAGGCGGACAGGGACCGGAAAACTGTTTTTT. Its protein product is CASRRTGTGKLFF.

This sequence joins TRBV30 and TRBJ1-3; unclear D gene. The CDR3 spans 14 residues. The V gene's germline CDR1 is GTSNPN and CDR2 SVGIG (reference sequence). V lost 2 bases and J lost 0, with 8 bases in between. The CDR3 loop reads CAWSYNPSGNTIYF. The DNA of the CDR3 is TGTGCCTGGAGTTACAACCCCTCTGGAAACACCATATATTTT.